The following is a T cell receptor (beta chain) sequence with its context. There is no known antigen for this receptor. Nothing much larger sits one base from this clone, and base qualities are not available. This specimen belongs to a study of T cells in placental villitis. About the full investigation: The study tested an allograft-versus-infection hypothesis by comparing placental TCR-beta repertoires in villitis of unknown etiology, unaffected controls matched for gestational age, and infectious villitis. Overall results and qualifications from the work: Higher CMV-specific clone frequencies were found in infectious CMV cases than in villitis of unknown etiology (about 0.0099 vs 0.00097), and no difference in CMV-specific clone frequencies was seen between villitis of unknown etiology and controls. In villitis of unknown etiology, the expanded clones were mostly private to each individual placenta, which suggests that there was no single initiating antigen. Because the paraffin blocks included small amounts of decidua, some of the captured T cells, particularly in controls, may have been decidual rather than villous infiltrates. Clonality was higher in villitis of unknown etiology placentae than in controls (median about 0.059 versus 0.0061, p=0.0025), a result indicating clonal expansion. Bulk tissue sequencing could not distinguish helper, regulatory or cytotoxic T cells, nor maternal versus fetal T cells, and excluded gamma-delta receptors.

CDR1 and CDR2, looked up from the germline V gene (reference sequence), are SEHNR and FQNEAQ. The cysteine opens and the phenylalanine closes a CDR3 of 16 amino acids. The read is trimmed to its CDR3 DNA, 48 bases read in frame from base 1. Trimming costs V 4 bases and J 1 base, and their ends lie 16 bases apart. Nine to eleven placentae carried a pathological diagnosis of high-grade villitis of unknown etiology, selected using the Amsterdam Criteria. Compared with the control and infectious villitis groups, mothers with villitis of unknown etiology had significantly greater gravidity and parity and more prior miscarriages. Placentae were collected after delivery and examined grossly and histologically before archival tissue was selected. Five 10-micron scrolls were cut from each FFPE block, and DNA was isolated using the AllPrep DNA/RNA FFPE Tissue kit. DNA concentration and purity were evaluated by NanoDrop, whereas RNA quality was assessed on a Bioanalyzer.

Using the immunoSEQ v4 bias-controlled multiplex PCR assay, run blinded to group allocation, TCR-beta CDR3 regions were amplified from genomic DNA. Reference gene primers were added alongside TCR-beta primers to estimate nucleated cell and T cell quantities per sample. Sequencing of the libraries was performed on an Illumina MiSeq with a 100-cycle paired-end protocol. The original methods were these. The immunoSEQ Analyzer software was used to calculate diversity and richness, with richness measured by iChao1 and clonality based on Pielou evenness and Shannon diversity (range 0-1, where higher values mean less diversity). CDR3 amino acid sequences together with V/J genes were queried against VDJdb for CMV, EBV and influenza A specificities, with confidence 3 and substitution 2 applied. TCR-beta amino acid clonotype overlap between villitis of unknown etiology, infectious villitis and control repertoires was assessed with the Morisita-Horn index. This is the immuneACCESS table as TCRdb keeps it, with only in-frame sequences that have V and J called. A part of the clones is gone; compared with another copy, unresolved V genes explain less than half, and the rest is unexplained. V and J calls plus clone size are reproduced from that table; the DNA served to infer D and trimming. This sample gives about 2,000 clones in total; approximately 77% of them show up just once. The ten largest clones represent approximately 9.9% of the sample.

The chain is assembled from TRBV7-9 and TRBJ1-1; the best D guess is TRBD1, with 5 bases matching. The source of this sequence is a human patient with villitis of unknown etiology; the placental T cells may come from both mother and fetus. Sequencing was performed on placental tissue containing maternal and fetal cells. The CDR3 protein is CASSSRIPGGNTEAFF. The DNA reads as follows: TGTGCCAGCAGCTCAAGAATTCCCGGGGGGAACACTGAAGCTTTCTTT.